This T cell receptor beta chain is drawn from a study of blood T cells in healthy people across ages. The V gene's germline CDR1 is MNHEY and CDR2 SVGAGI. This CDR3 spans 16 amino acids. V was cut by 0 bases and J by 1 base, with 9 bases left in between. With a J-beta primer mix and a sample-barcoded 5' primer, a second PCR ran 7 to 11 cycles. All cDNA molecules were each tagged by a template-switch adaptor with 12 random nucleotides. TCRdb re-derived calls from the 5' RACE reads in MiXCR, one entry per CDR3 protein. The repertoire has approximately 880,000 distinct CDR3 sequences, 48% of them found once; the top ten carry under 15%. This clonotype has a handful of counts.

The receptor was derived from a man aged 25-40 years in good health. Specimen: blood. This rearrangement joins TRBV6-5 to TRBJ1-4; D call uncertain. This CDR3 is CASSYSPRITNEKLFF. DNA of the CDR3: TGTGCCAGCAGTTACTCCCCTAGGATAACTAATGAAAAACTGTTTTTT.